The 27 T cell receptor beta chains in this list originate from one sample, sequenced in a study of circulating CD8 cells and anti-PD-1 response in melanoma. From live CD3+CD8+TCRalphabeta+ cells, four PD-1 and/or TIGIT subsets were sorted. The QIAseq Immune Repertoire TCR panel built the libraries from about 14 ng of total RNA. TCRdb reprocessed the reads via MiXCR and lists one record per CDR3 protein. The table has fewer than 2,000 distinct CDR3 sequences, roughly 9.1% seen once. This material consisted of CD8+ T cells from PBMCs, taken at baseline or after one month of anti-PD-1 therapy (not recorded which). These receptors all stem from a human donor with melanoma.

In its sample, this clonotype is large. The chain recombines TRBV29-1 with TRBJ1-2; D may be TRBD1 (5 bases). This CDR3 has 11 residues. CDR1 SQVTM and CDR2 ANQGSEA come from the germline V gene. V shed 7 bases and J shed 4 bases, with 10 bases lying between them. CDR3 sequence reads: CSAQGVYGYTF. CDR3 nucleotide sequence: TGCAGCGCTCAAGGGGTCTATGGCTACACCTTC.

This clonotype is large (0.1 to 1%) within its sample. This chain links TRBV6-1 with TRBJ1-5; D is perhaps TRBD1 (6 bases). Per the germline V gene, CDR1 is MNHNS and CDR2 is SASEGT. The CDR3 has 14 amino acids. With 10 bases removed from V and 3 bases from J, the gap between germline ends came to 16 bases. CDR3 in amino acids: CATTVGAFNQPQHF. In DNA form, the CDR3 reads TGTGCCACGACGGTGGGGGCTTTCAATCAGCCCCAGCATTTT.

This clonotype qualifies as large. This rearrangement joins TRBV20-1 to TRBJ2-7; 11 bases are shared with TRBD1. In germline, CDR1 is DFQATT, CDR2 SNEGSKA (reference sequence). V dropped 0 bases and J dropped 3; count of bases not matched to a gene: 1. This CDR3 is built from 14 residues. The CDR3 loop reads CSARDGTGGYEQYF. CDR3 coding DNA: TGCAGTGCTAGAGATGGGACAGGGGGCTACGAGCAGTACTTC.

By frequency in the sample, this clonotype is large (0.1 to 1%). J is TRBJ2-7 and V is TRBV20-1, with 7 bases identical to TRBD1. Germline CDR1 DFQATT, CDR2 SNEGSKA (reference sequence). The ends lost 4 bases at V and 0 bases at J; junction bases unmatched: 3. There are 13 residues in the CDR3. As DNA, the CDR3 is TGCAGTGCTATTGACAGGGCCTCCTACGAGCAGTACTTC. Translated, it gives CSAIDRASYEQYF.

This rearrangement joins TRBV20-1 to TRBJ2-5, with D perhaps TRBD2 (7 bases). Germline lookup yields CDR1 DFQATT and CDR2 SNEGSKA (reference sequence). V lost 3 bases to trimming and J lost 7 bases, with 15 bases between them. The CDR3 is 13 residues long. CDR3 in DNA: TGCAGTGCTAGTTTGGCGGGGGCGGTGACCCAGTACTTC. It specifies CSASLAGAVTQYF.

This clonotype is medium-sized (0.01 to 0.1%). Written as DNA, the CDR3 is TGTGCCAGCAGCACCGGGGGGGGCACCGGGGAGCTGTTTTTT. Its translation is CASSTGGGTGELFF. J is TRBJ2-2 and V is TRBV9; the match to TRBD2 covers 8 bases. Germline loops: CDR1 SGDLS, CDR2 YYNGEE. The CDR3 is 14 residues long. V gave up 4 bases and J gave up 4 bases; unmatched junction bases: 3.

About this clonotype itself: The conserved phenylalanine or tryptophan normally closing the CDR3 is absent here, so this likely arose from a read error. The rearrangement joins TRBV5-1 to TRBJ1-2; D is ambiguous. CDR1 and CDR2 from the germline V gene are SGHRS and YFSETQ. V lost 4 bases, J lost 0 bases, and 16 bases lay in between. The CDR3 runs to 16 residues. The chain's CDR3 is CASSPGTVRPNYGYTL. In DNA, the CDR3 is TGCGCCAGCAGCCCAGGAACCGTGCGCCCTAACTATGGCTACACCCTC.

In its sample, this clonotype ranks as large. The chain combines TRBV2 with TRBJ2-7; weak D call: TRBD2 (7 bases). In germline, CDR1 is SNHLY, CDR2 FYNNEI. The V end lost 8 bases, the J end lost 1 base, and 18 bases lay between the germline ends. This CDR3 is 15 amino acids long. CDR3 loop: CASLITGGPSYEQYF. In DNA, the CDR3 is TGTGCCAGCCTCATAACGGGGGGCCCTTCCTACGAGCAGTACTTC.

The CDR3, as DNA: TGTGCCAGCAGCCCTTCCGCAGGGGCTGGGCAGCCCCAGCATTTT. The encoded protein is CASSPSAGAGQPQHF. The chain couples TRBV9 to TRBJ1-5; perhaps TRBD1 as D (6 bases). CDR3 length: 15 amino acids. Germline V CDR1 and CDR2: SGDLS, YYNGEE. V was cut by 4 bases and J by 7 bases, with 18 bases left in between.

This clonotype was seen a handful of times. The chain combines TRBV7-9 with TRBJ1-1, with D possibly TRBD1 on 5 matching bases. Trimming removed 0 bases at V and 3 bases at J, with 23 bases between. The germline CDR1 and CDR2 sequences are SEHNR and FQNEAQ (reference sequence). CDR3 length: 19 residues. CDR3 sequence reads: CASSLASSAGLEWDTEAFF. CDR3 in DNA: TGTGCCAGCAGCTTAGCTAGTAGTGCAGGGCTGGAGTGGGACACTGAAGCTTTCTTT. Variable domain in full (rest from reference TRBV7-9 and TRBJ1-1): DTGVSQNPRHKITKRGQNVTFRCDPISEHNRLYWYRQTLGQGPEFLTYFQNEAQLEKSRLLSDRFSAERPKGSFSTLEIQRTEQGDSAMYLCASSLASSAGLEWDTEAFFGQGTRLTVV.

This clonotype ranks as medium-sized (0.01 to 0.1%). The chain has TRBV19 and TRBJ1-2; the D is unclear. This CDR3 region has 14 residues. Germline V CDR1 and CDR2: LNHDA, SQIVND (reference sequence). Trimming removed 1 base from V and 1 base from J, with 7 bases in between. CDR3 protein: CASSIGHFNYGYTF. DNA for the CDR3: TGTGCCAGTAGTATAGGTCATTTTAACTATGGCTACACCTTC.

This clonotype ranks as medium-sized. The rearrangement uses TRBV27 and TRBJ2-3; D is unclear. Germline assignment: CDR1 MNHEY and CDR2 SMNVEV (reference sequence). V lost 1 base and J lost 2, with 13 bases in between. There are 16 residues in the CDR3. The CDR3 reads CASSLFYVTATDTQYF. The CDR3 DNA reads TGTGCCAGCAGTTTATTCTACGTGACGGCCACAGATACGCAGTATTTT.

By sample fraction, this clonotype is large (0.1 to 1%). This chain joins TRBV9 and TRBJ2-1; weak D call: TRBD2 (7 bases). This CDR3 comprises 13 residues. Germline CDR1 SGDLS, CDR2 YYNGEE. With 3 bases removed from V and 8 bases from J, the gap between germline ends came to 12 bases. CDR3 sequence reads: CASSAGGADEQFF. In DNA form, the CDR3 reads TGTGCCAGCAGCGCGGGGGGCGCGGATGAGCAGTTCTTC.

By frequency in the sample, this clonotype is medium-sized. The chain links TRBV24-1 to TRBJ2-3; weak D call: TRBD1 (6 bases). This CDR3 spans 14 amino acids. Trimming took 3 bases from V and 4 from J, leaving 10 bases between them. The germline gives CDR1 KGHDR, CDR2 SFDVKD. This CDR3 is CATSDPGVADTQYF. CDR3 DNA sequence: TGTGCCACCAGTGATCCAGGGGTTGCAGATACGCAGTATTTT.

This clonotype is large. The rearrangement joins TRBV27 to TRBJ2-1, with D perhaps given as TRBD1 or TRBD2 (5 bases each). Trimming cost V 2 bases and J 0 bases, with 8 bases left between them. This CDR3 contains 15 residues. CDR1 is MNHEY, CDR2 SMNVEV, per germline (reference sequence). The CDR3 reads CASSLGTDSYNEQFF. CDR3 sequence (DNA): TGTGCCAGCAGTTTAGGGACGGACTCCTACAATGAGCAGTTCTTC.

By share, this clonotype ranks as medium-sized. The J gene is TRBJ2-1, the V gene TRBV24-1, with 7 bases lining up with TRBD1. Germline V gene data show CDR1 as KGHDR and CDR2 as SFDVKD. V was clipped by 4 bases and J by 16 bases; unmatched bases: 12. This CDR3 is 13 amino acids long. The CDR3 region has the DNA TGTGCCACCAGTGACCTGCTGACAGGGAAAGAATTCTTC. Translated: CATSDLLTGKEFF.

The rearrangement links TRBV30 to TRBJ1-1; D unclear. CDR3 length: 15 amino acids. V was pared by 1 base and J by 1 base, with 13 bases between. In germline, CDR1 is GTSNPN, CDR2 SVGIG (reference sequence). For the CDR3, the DNA is TGTGCCTGGAGTGCAGCGTACGGGCGGAACACTGAAGCTTTCTTT. This translates into CAWSAAYGRNTEAFF.

In regard to this clonotype: An end of the junction does not agree with germline; a read error may underlie this. The chain links TRBV11-1 to TRBJ1-1; 10 bases are a match to TRBD1. Germline V gene data show CDR1 as SGHAT and CDR2 as FQDESV (reference sequence). CDR3 length: 14 amino acids. The CDR3 DNA follows: TGTGCCAGCAGCTACGGGACAGGGGACGCTGAAGCTTACTTT. This sequence encodes CASSYGTGDAEAYF.

Within the sample, this clonotype is medium-sized. This chain uses TRBV12-3 or TRBV12-4 with TRBJ1-5; D is unclear. This CDR3 region has 16 residues. The germline V and J ends were trimmed by 6 bases and 7 bases, with 22 bases remaining between them. For the CDR3, the DNA is TGTGCCAGCAGCTCCCCCCGCGAGACCCCTGGGCAGCCCCAGCATTTT. Its translation is CASSSPRETPGQPQHF.

The chain is built from TRBV12-5 and TRBJ1-1, with unresolved D. Germline lookup yields CDR1 LGHNT and CDR2 FRNRAP. CDR3 length: 12 amino acids. With 2 bases removed from V and 0 bases from J, the gap between germline ends came to 1 base. CDR3 nucleotide sequence: TGTGCTAGTGGTTTGTTGAACACTGAAGCTTTCTTT. The encoded protein is CASGLLNTEAFF.

This chain uses TRBV28 with TRBJ2-1; D unclear. The CDR3 is 17 residues long. In germline, CDR1 is MDHEN, CDR2 SYDVKM. The ends were cut back, 2 bases at V and 2 bases at J, with 16 bases in the middle. CDR3 loop: CASSLDDGKAPYNEQFF. The CDR3 nucleotides are TGTGCCAGCAGTTTAGATGATGGGAAGGCCCCCTACAATGAGCAGTTCTTC.

There are a few counts of this clonotype. The junction departs from the called germline gene at one end, perhaps through a read error. This chain links TRBV6-5 with TRBJ1-2; D remains unclear. Germline V gene data show CDR1 as MNHEY and CDR2 as SVGAGI. CDR3 size: 16 residues. CDR3 protein: CDSSYSDGVPIYGYTF. CDR3 DNA: TGTGACAGCAGTTACTCTGACGGAGTCCCAATCTATGGCTACACCTTC.

In regard to this clonotype: As the CDR3 is not closed by the conserved phenylalanine or tryptophan, this likely results from a read error. Because the CDR3's place on the DNA is in doubt, the DNA is left out and the CDR3 is given as listed by TCRdb. The V gene is TRBV7-2, the J gene TRBJ2-7; the D segment call TRBD1 is taken from the table without a DNA check. Inclusive of both ends, the CDR3 amounts to 14 amino acids. Germline V gene lookup returns CDR1 SGHTA and CDR2 FQGNSA. The CDR3 sequence is CASSESSGGYERYL.

This clonotype is termed medium-sized. This chain uses TRBV12-3 or TRBV12-4 with TRBJ2-5; the D gene is possibly TRBD1 (5 bases). The CDR3 is made up of 15 amino acids. Deletions cut 3 bases from V and 5 bases from J, with 16 bases between. DNA of the CDR3: TGTGCCAGCAGTTTCCCTCCAGGGATCGAGGAGACCCAGTACTTC. Residues: CASSFPPGIEETQYF.

The V and J genes are TRBV24-1 and TRBJ2-1; TRBD2 is a possible D gene (5 bases). The CDR3 covers 17 residues. Trimming took 3 bases from V and 1 from J, leaving 15 bases between them. Germline loops: CDR1 KGHDR, CDR2 SFDVKD. CDR3 loop: CATSDEDWGQSYNEQFF. Here the CDR3 DNA reads TGTGCCACCAGTGATGAGGACTGGGGTCAGTCCTACAATGAGCAGTTCTTC.

The chain links TRBV20-1 to TRBJ2-7; a possible D gene is TRBD2 (6 bases). The CDR3 is 15 residues long. Trimming shortened V by 0 bases and J by 0 bases, and 12 bases separated the two germline ends. Germline V CDR1 and CDR2: DFQATT, SNEGSKA (reference sequence). Here the CDR3 DNA reads TGCAGTGCTAGAGATCTTTACGGGGGCTCCTACGAGCAGTACTTC. Translated: CSARDLYGGSYEQYF.

Only a few counts were recorded for this clonotype. Written as DNA, the CDR3 is TGTGCCAGCAGCGTAGCGGGGGCAACAGATACGCAGTATTTT. This sequence encodes CASSVAGATDTQYF. This chain joins TRBV9 and TRBJ2-3; D is perhaps TRBD1 or TRBD2 (6 bases each). Trimming took 0 bases from V and 3 from J, leaving 8 bases between them. The CDR3 length is 14 residues. The V gene's germline CDR1 is SGDLS and CDR2 YYNGEE.